This passage covers 16 T cell receptor beta chains from one sample sequenced in a study of T cell responses to AZD1222 COVID-19 vaccine (dated by TCRdb to the early 2020s). The label giving this sample's time point can be read as: baseline before first vaccination. The library was obtained by the immunoSEQ multiplex PCR assay. Imported from immuneACCESS, the table was reduced by TCRdb to in-frame sequences with V and J called. These copies leave out some clones; in studies compared against another copy, an unresolved V gene accounts for under half, and the cause of the remainder is not known. The sample contains 90,000 to 130,000 clones, over 75% of them found a single time. The ten largest account for about 4.6% of the sample. The sample consisted of peripheral blood, taken on day 0 of AZD1222 vaccination. The receptor source for this set is an adult in good health.

The genes are TRBV7-2 and TRBJ2-3; 8 nucleotides line up with TRBD2. Germline V CDR1 and CDR2: SGHTA, FQGNSA. With V trimmed by 0 bases and J by 6 bases, 5 bases remained unmatched. This CDR3 is 15 amino acids long. The CDR3 bases are TGTGCCAGCAGCTTAGCGGCGGGGGGTGTGGATACGCAGTATTTT. It is translated as CASSLAAGGVDTQYF.

The chain combines TRBV11-3 with TRBJ2-1; no clear D. The CDR3 covers 13 residues. V was cut by 5 bases and J by 1 base, with 6 bases left in between. Germline V CDR1 and CDR2: SGHNT, YENEEA. DNA for the CDR3: TGTGCCAGCAGCCCGGCTTCCTACAATGAGCAGTTCTTC. Translation gives CASSPASYNEQFF.

The gene calls are TRBV14 and TRBJ2-1, with 10 bases matching TRBD1. CDR1 and CDR2 (germline): SGHDN, FVKESK. The CDR3 spans 15 residues. With 4 bases clipped from V and 7 bases from J, the junction kept 7 bases outside the gene matches. The CDR3 reads CASSRGQGFGNEQFF. The CDR3 nucleotides read TGTGCCAGCAGCCGGGGACAGGGGTTCGGGAATGAGCAGTTCTTC.

V usage is TRBV6-2 or TRBV6-3 and J usage is TRBJ1-5; D possibly corresponds to TRBD1 (5 bases). CDR3 length: 15 residues. V was cut by 5 bases and J by 1 base, with 12 bases left in between. CDR1 is MNHEY and CDR2 is SVGEGT in the germline V gene. The CDR3 loop reads CASSRGVASNQPQHF. CDR3 coding DNA: TGTGCCAGCAGTCGGGGGGTGGCGAGCAATCAGCCCCAGCATTTT.

This clone was picked up a small number of times. This sequence joins TRBV7-4 and TRBJ2-7, with D hard to call. This CDR3 spans 12 amino acids. The ends were cut back, 5 bases at V and 0 bases at J, with 5 bases in the middle. The V gene's germline CDR1 is SGHVT and CDR2 SQSDAQ. The CDR3, as DNA: TGTGCCAGCAGCCTCTCCTCCTACGAGCAGTACTTC. It encodes CASSLSSYEQYF.

The gene calls are TRBV7-3 and TRBJ2-3; 9 bases line up with TRBD2. The length of the CDR3 is 13 residues. Trimming removed 10 bases from V and 6 bases from J; junction bases left unmatched: 8. Germline CDR1 and CDR2: SGHTA and FQGTGA. For the CDR3, the DNA is TGTGCCACTGGGACTAGCCTAAGCGATACGCAGTATTTT. Translation: CATGTSLSDTQYF.

The chain is built from TRBV28 and TRBJ2-5; 13 bases match TRBD2. The CDR3 has 17 residues. V lost 5 bases to trimming and J lost 1 base; unmatched junction nucleotides: 7. The germline V gene encodes CDR1 MDHEN and CDR2 SYDVKM. CDR3 in amino acids: CASSPLTSGGLQETQYF. CDR3 coding DNA: TGTGCCAGCAGTCCCCTGACTAGCGGGGGGCTCCAAGAGACCCAGTACTTC.

The chain is built from TRBV11-2 and TRBJ1-1; 9 bases line up with TRBD1. Germline V gene lookup returns CDR1 SGHAT and CDR2 FQNNGV. The CDR3 covers 17 residues. With V trimmed by 6 bases and J by 5 bases, 16 bases remained unmatched. In nucleotides, the CDR3 is TGTGCCAGCAGGGAAAGTATCGGACAGGGGCTTGGGACTGAAGCTTTCTTT. Its translation is CASRESIGQGLGTEAFF.

The V gene is TRBV7-8, the J gene TRBJ2-2; no firm D call. The CDR3 sequence is 15 residues long. CDR1 is SGHVS, CDR2 FQNEAQ, per germline. Trimming removed 0 bases at V and 1 base at J, with 6 bases between. The CDR3 bases are TGTGCCAGCAGCTTAGCGCTACAGAACACCGGGGAGCTGTTTTTT. It specifies CASSLALQNTGELFF.

The J gene is TRBJ1-1, the V gene TRBV11-1; D gene ambiguous. This CDR3 comprises 11 residues. V lost 10 bases and J 5 bases, leaving 11 bases between the germline ends. Germline V gene sequence: CDR1 SGHAT, CDR2 FQDESV (reference sequence). The CDR3 protein is CATAGWTEAFF. The CDR3 DNA reads as TGTGCCACCGCGGGGTGGACTGAAGCTTTCTTT.

The rearrangement joins TRBV6-2 or TRBV6-3 to TRBJ1-2, with D tentatively TRBD1 (5 bases). The CDR3 extends over 13 amino acids. Germline CDR1 reads MNHEY; CDR2 reads SVGEGT. V was cut by 4 bases and J by 4 bases, with 10 bases left in between. In nucleotides, the CDR3 is TGTGCCAGCAGTTTTCGACAGATCTATGGCTACACCTTC. As protein: CASSFRQIYGYTF.

This CDR3 reads CASSLAGAAQYF. The CDR3 DNA is TGTGCCAGCAGCTTAGCAGGAGCCGCCCAGTACTTC. The chain combines TRBV7-7 with TRBJ2-5, with unresolved D. CDR1 and CDR2 from the germline V gene are SSHAT and FNYEAQ (reference sequence). V was clipped by 0 bases and J by 9 bases, with 8 bases between them. This CDR3 region has 12 residues.

The CDR3 region has the DNA TGTGCCACCAGCAGAGCAACCAACTATGGCTACACCTTC. This translates into CATSRATNYGYTF. This rearrangement joins TRBV15 to TRBJ1-2, with D unclear. CDR1 is LNHNV, CDR2 YYDKDF, per germline (reference sequence). V dropped 1 base and J dropped 2 bases, with 5 bases sitting between them. The CDR3 sequence is 13 residues long.

The chain combines TRBV5-1 with TRBJ2-7, with no clear D. The CDR3 length is 12 residues. V shed 0 bases and J shed 6 bases, with 7 bases lying between them. Germline CDR1 and CDR2: SGHRS and YFSETQ. This CDR3 reads CASSLGVGEQYF. DNA for the CDR3: TGCGCCAGCAGCTTGGGGGTGGGCGAGCAGTACTTC.

The rearrangement links TRBV28 to TRBJ2-7; no clear D. This CDR3 is 12 amino acids long. With 6 bases removed from V and 11 bases from J, the gap between germline ends came to 17 bases. Per germline, CDR1 MDHEN and CDR2 SYDVKM. The chain's CDR3 is CASRTVTDREYF. The CDR3 nucleotides are TGTGCCAGCAGGACCGTTACAGATAGGGAGTACTTC.

This clone has only a few counts. This sequence joins TRBV6-2 or TRBV6-3 and TRBJ2-3; 10 nucleotides align to TRBD2. V dropped 4 bases and J dropped 4; count of bases not matched to a gene: 11. CDR3 length: 17 amino acids. CDR1 is MNHEY, CDR2 SVGEGT, per germline. The CDR3 nucleotides are TGTGCCAGCAGTTTCGCCCCTAGCGGGAGTTCTCCAGATACGCAGTATTTT. Its protein is CASSFAPSGSSPDTQYF.